Listed below are T cell receptor beta chains from one sample, sequenced in a study of T cells after yellow fever vaccination. MiXCR, applied by TCRdb to the 5' RACE reads, yields one record per CDR3 protein. The sample comprises fewer than 450,000 distinct CDR3 sequences, approximately 8% of which are singletons, and 15% to 20% rests with the top ten. The source was PBMCs, collected around 45 days after the first yellow fever vaccination. The receptors come from a man in his late teens or twenties who received the YFV17D yellow fever vaccine. CDR3s leave out the opening cysteine and the closing phenylalanine or tryptophan. Each record gives: J gene, V gene, CDR3 protein.

>TRBJ1-1|TRBV12-3/TRBV12-4
ASSFSRPQNTEAF
>TRBJ2-3|TRBV4-3
ASSQELAGGPTDTQY
>TRBJ2-5|TRBV7-7
ASSLLIAWETQY
>TRBJ2-5|TRBV9
ASSVLPMETQY
>TRBJ2-2|TRBV5-1
ASSLAWDRAFSGELF
>TRBJ2-1|TRBV7-2
ASRVLAGLGDEQF
>TRBJ2-2|TRBV11-3
ASSPWGHQNTGELF
>TRBJ2-7|TRBV25-1
ASSRGLRQY
>TRBJ2-3|TRBV6-2/TRBV6-3
ATRVHLKLTDTQY
>TRBJ1-1|TRBV20-1
SAPKELNTEAF
>TRBJ1-6|TRBV6-5
ASSTWTGNNSPLH
>TRBJ1-4|TRBV12-3/TRBV12-4
ASSLVYGGNEKLF
>TRBJ2-1|TRBV4-1
ASSRGQFNEQF
>TRBJ1-1|TRBV5-1
ASSLAGTGVTEAF
>TRBJ2-2|TRBV5-4
ASSFGPTGELF
>TRBJ1-4|TRBV25-1
VSTDRTTNEKLF
>TRBJ2-1|TRBV5-4
ASSLGGRGNNEQF
>TRBJ2-2|TRBV20-1
NAFSGTLNTGELF
>TRBJ2-2|TRBV18
ASSPQGENTGELF
>TRBJ2-7|TRBV10-3
AISESAGGGYEQY
>TRBJ2-1|TRBV4-3
ASSQDQEQLYNEQF
>TRBJ2-5|TRBV10-3
AISVRSGDTRQETQY
>TRBJ2-1|TRBV6-2/TRBV6-3
ASTKGGAPVNEQF
>TRBJ2-1|TRBV30
AWSVAQAPF
>TRBJ2-6|TRBV24-1
ATSEQGTSGANVLT
>TRBJ2-3|TRBV20-1
SARSSGGFLGTDTQY
>TRBJ2-5|TRBV9
ASSISSGQETQY
>TRBJ2-3|TRBV7-3
ASSVFTQDTQY
>TRBJ1-1|TRBV4-3
ASRQREDRANTEAF
>TRBJ1-5|TRBV19
ASSIDPGGRSNQPQH
>TRBJ1-2|TRBV9
ASSPWTALYGYT
>TRBJ1-1|TRBV4-3
ASSRRSGVGNTEAF
>TRBJ1-2|TRBV5-1
ASSFNDRRDGYT
>TRBJ2-3|TRBV21-1
ASSPHRDITDTQY
>TRBJ1-3|TRBV6-5
ASSYSYRGSSGNTIY
>TRBJ2-3|TRBV7-2
ASSLAGDYLGDTQY
>TRBJ1-1|TRBV4-3
ASSQGLPGSTEAF
>TRBJ1-4|TRBV7-6
ASSLGKRLLLPATNEKLF
>TRBJ1-1|TRBV10-2
ASSDERLLTANTEAF
>TRBJ2-5|TRBV9
ASSVAPAGQETQY
>TRBJ2-5|TRBV6-2/TRBV6-3
ASTQTGDQETQY
>TRBJ1-2|TRBV4-3
ASSHQGTNYGYT
>TRBJ1-1|TRBV6-5
ASSYSVLYKEAF
>TRBJ2-2|TRBV6-2/TRBV6-3
ASGTANTGELF
>TRBJ2-5|TRBV7-2
AGGDRVKETQY
>TRBJ2-2|TRBV5-1
ASSLTPVHTGELF
>TRBJ1-4|TRBV25-1
ASSDTAATNEKLF
>TRBJ2-5|TRBV4-3
ASSQAGPLSKETQY
>TRBJ2-2|TRBV20-1
SASLPLTAQGAGELF
>TRBJ2-3|TRBV11-2
ASRMLIDPRATDTQY
>TRBJ1-2|TRBV7-2
ASSFLGEGVYGYT
>TRBJ2-5|TRBV14
ASSQWEETQY
>TRBJ2-3|TRBV7-2
ASSIPTSDTDTQY
>TRBJ2-1|TRBV12-3/TRBV12-4
ASTPGLAGAGEQF